This entry lists 21 T cell receptor beta chains sequenced from one sample in a study of control samples from healthy donors and cancer patients. Data came from immunoSEQ multiplex PCR; TCRdb stores just in-frame clones and leaves some out. The repertoire consists of 150,000 to 200,000 clones, with 80% to 90% occurring once and the leading ten covering about 1.7%. Material: blood. The source of these receptors is a young man in good health.

In the case of this clone: Other DNA sequences in the sample encode the same CDR3. The rearrangement joins TRBV6-5 to TRBJ2-1; the match to TRBD1 covers 9 bases. The CDR3 has 15 residues. After removal of 7 bases from V and 4 bases from J, the junction contained 8 bases not matched to a gene. Per germline, CDR1 MNHEY and CDR2 SVGAGI. CDR3 nucleotide sequence: TGTGCCAGCATCAAACGGACAGGGGCTTACAATGAGCAGTTCTTC. This gives the protein CASIKRTGAYNEQFF.

The sample holds one count of this clone. The chain couples TRBV28 to TRBJ1-4; D not resolved. Germline assignment: CDR1 MDHEN and CDR2 SYDVKM. This CDR3 region has 18 residues. Trimming removed 2 bases at V and 3 bases at J, with 19 bases between. The CDR3 reads CASSLGPRRASANEKLFF. The CDR3 region has the DNA TGTGCCAGCAGTTTAGGGCCCAGGAGGGCCTCGGCTAATGAAAAACTGTTTTTT. Complete variable domain (other parts from reference TRBV28 and TRBJ1-4): DVKVTQSSRYLVKRTGEKVFLECVQDMDHENMFWYRQDPGLGLRLIYFSYDVKMKEKGDIPEGYSVSREKKERFSLILESASTNQTSMYLCASSLGPRRASANEKLFFGSGTQLSVL.

The chain employs TRBV5-6 and TRBJ1-5; D gene unclear. Germline V lookup: CDR1 SGHDT, CDR2 YYEEEE. The length of the CDR3 is 14 residues. V was trimmed by 1 base and J by 2 bases, leaving 7 bases between them. The CDR3 sequence: CASSLLGRNQPQHF. For the CDR3, the DNA is TGTGCCAGCAGCTTGTTGGGCCGCAATCAGCCCCAGCATTTT.

The chain employs TRBV29-1 and TRBJ2-5; a weak D match, TRBD1 (6 bases). The CDR3 extends over 14 amino acids. CDR1 and CDR2 (germline): SQVTM, ANQGSEA. V dropped 7 bases and J dropped 3 bases, with 18 bases sitting between them. The CDR3 nucleotides read TGCAGCGCCCACTGGGGGCAGGGAAAAGAGACCCAGTACTTC. This sequence encodes CSAHWGQGKETQYF.

The chain combines TRBV27 with TRBJ2-7, with 8 bases identical to TRBD1. The junction had 10 bases not matched to a gene; V was cut back by 3 bases and J by 6 bases. CDR1 is MNHEY and CDR2 is SMNVEV in the germline V gene (reference sequence). The CDR3 runs 15 residues. The DNA of the CDR3 is TGTGCCAGCAGTTTGATCGGACAGGGAAGATTCGAGCAGTACTTC. Translating it yields CASSLIGQGRFEQYF.

This sequence joins TRBV2 and TRBJ2-5; TRBD2 matches at 9 bases. Losses at the gene ends were 6 bases for V and 2 bases for J; bases not matched to a gene: 7. The CDR3 extends over 15 amino acids. Per the germline V gene, CDR1 is SNHLY and CDR2 is FYNNEI. CDR3 residues: CASRPSTSGQETQYF. The CDR3 nucleotides are TGTGCCAGCAGACCTTCGACTAGCGGACAAGAGACCCAGTACTTC.

The V gene is TRBV2, the J gene TRBJ2-3, with 11 bases lining up with TRBD2. The CDR3 has 17 residues. Unmatched junction bases numbered 13, after V lost 9 bases and J lost 2 bases. The germline gives CDR1 SNHLY, CDR2 FYNNEI. CDR3 sequence: CASRTRLAGRDTDTQYF. CDR3 DNA sequence: TGTGCCAGTAGGACCCGACTAGCGGGGAGGGACACAGATACGCAGTATTTT. Drawing the rest from reference TRBV2 and TRBJ2-3, the complete variable domain is EPEVTQTPSHQVTQMGQEVILRCVPISNHLYFYWYRQILGQKVEFLVSFYNNEISEKSEIFDDQFSVERPDGSNFTLKIRSTKLEDSAMYFCASRTRLAGRDTDTQYFGPGTRLTVL.

The gene calls are TRBV30 and TRBJ2-7, with TRBD1 as a possible D gene (5 bases). Trimming cost V 0 bases and J 7 bases, with 16 bases left between them. Germline loops: CDR1 GTSNPN, CDR2 SVGIG (reference sequence). This CDR3 is 14 amino acids long. The CDR3 DNA reads TGTGCCTGGAGTGTACTCAGGGCAACCTCTGAGCAGTACTTC. Translation gives CAWSVLRATSEQYF.

CDR3 sequence (DNA): TGCGCCAGCAGTCGGAGGAATGAAAAACTGTTTTTT. This sequence encodes CASSRRNEKLFF. This chain connects TRBV4-1 to TRBJ1-4; D is unclear. Germline V lookup: CDR1 MGHRA, CDR2 YSYEKL. The germline V and J ends were trimmed by 6 bases and 5 bases, with 7 bases remaining between them. This CDR3 is 12 amino acids long.

The table lists this clone with a count of one. The rearrangement uses TRBV6-5 and TRBJ2-1, with TRBD1 as a possible D gene (6 bases). The CDR3 is made up of 12 amino acids. Germline V gene sequence: CDR1 MNHEY, CDR2 SVGAGI. Trimming pared 10 bases from V and 8 bases from J, leaving 15 bases between. Here the CDR3 DNA reads TGTGCCACCCAAACAGGGTGGGATGAGCAGTTCTTC. Amino acid sequence: CATQTGWDEQFF.

The rearrangement uses TRBV7-2 and TRBJ2-7; 7 bases align to TRBD1. Per germline, CDR1 SGHTA and CDR2 FQGNSA. With 1 base clipped from V and 2 bases from J, the junction kept 11 bases outside the gene matches. The length of the CDR3 is 17 residues. CDR3 sequence (DNA): TGTGCCAGCAGCTTAGTAAGGACCGGGACAGCTCCCTACGAGCAGTACTTC. Translated, it gives CASSLVRTGTAPYEQYF.

The V and J genes are TRBV2 and TRBJ1-3, with 9 bases identical to TRBD1. V gave up 8 bases and J gave up 6 bases; unmatched junction bases: 8. Germline V gives CDR1 SNHLY, CDR2 FYNNEI. The CDR3 sequence is 14 residues long. The CDR3 nucleotides are TGTGCCAGCCCTGGCACAGGGGGCGTAAACACCATATATTTT. Amino acid sequence: CASPGTGGVNTIYF.

The V and J genes are TRBV7-3 and TRBJ2-3; 7 nucleotides line up with TRBD1. The J segment lost 13 bases and the V segment lost 5 bases, leaving 12 bases of the junction unmatched. Germline lookup yields CDR1 SGHTA and CDR2 FQGTGA. This CDR3 spans 13 amino acids. CDR3 nucleotide sequence: TGTGCCAGCAGCCTCCTAATGACAGGGTTAAAGTATTTT. Protein product: CASSLLMTGLKYF.

The chain has TRBV18 and TRBJ2-7, with D possibly matching TRBD2 (6 bases). This CDR3 comprises 15 residues. V dropped 2 bases and J dropped 2 bases, with 13 bases sitting between them. Germline assignment: CDR1 KGHSH and CDR2 LQKENI. The DNA of the CDR3 is TGTGCCAGCTCACCAATCGGGGGACGAACCTACGAGCAGTACTTC. Amino acid sequence: CASSPIGGRTYEQYF.

The chain joins TRBV4-2 to TRBJ1-1; a possible D gene is TRBD1 (5 bases). Per germline, CDR1 LGHNA and CDR2 YNFKEQ. CDR3 length: 13 residues. The germline V and J ends were trimmed by 0 bases and 8 bases, with 10 bases remaining between them. The CDR3 bases are TGTGCCAGCAGCCAAGAAAACGGACAAGAAGCTTTCTTT. It codes for CASSQENGQEAFF.

The chain carries TRBV27 and TRBJ2-7; D perhaps matches TRBD2 (6 bases). This CDR3 has 15 residues. Germline V gene lookup returns CDR1 MNHEY and CDR2 SMNVEV (reference sequence). The V gene lost 0 bases and the J gene lost 2 bases, with 11 bases spanning the gap. The CDR3 bases are TGTGCCAGCAGTTTATCGACGGGACTTACCTACGAGCAGTACTTC. It is translated as CASSLSTGLTYEQYF.

The chain recombines TRBV7-9 with TRBJ1-1, with D possibly TRBD1 on 5 matching bases. Germline lookup yields CDR1 SEHNR and CDR2 FQNEAQ (reference sequence). The CDR3 has 13 residues. Trimming pared 4 bases from V and 0 bases from J, leaving 6 bases between. In nucleotides, the CDR3 is TGTGCCAGCAGCTACAGGCTGAACACTGAAGCTTTCTTT. Translated, it gives CASSYRLNTEAFF. The whole variable domain, filled in from reference TRBV7-9 and TRBJ1-1, reads DTGVSQNPRHKITKRGQNVTFRCDPISEHNRLYWYRQTLGQGPEFLTYFQNEAQLEKSRLLSDRFSAERPKGSFSTLEIQRTEQGDSAMYLCASSYRLNTEAFFGQGTRLTVV.

The J gene is TRBJ1-2, the V gene TRBV28; 12 bases match TRBD1. CDR3 length: 16 residues. V lost 7 bases, J lost 8 bases, and 14 bases stayed unmatched. The germline CDR1 and CDR2 sequences are MDHEN and SYDVKM. In nucleotides, the CDR3 is TGTGCCAGCAACACGGGACAGGGGGCGCGTGTTCGCGGCTACACCTTC. It yields the protein CASNTGQGARVRGYTF.

This chain joins TRBV18 and TRBJ1-1; D uncertain. Germline lookup yields CDR1 KGHSH and CDR2 LQKENI. The V end was cut by 6 bases, the J end by 1 base, with 18 bases between. This CDR3 spans 16 amino acids. The chain's CDR3 is CASSQTLTRGNTEAFF. The CDR3 DNA is TGTGCCAGCTCGCAGACCCTCACTCGGGGGAACACTGAAGCTTTCTTT. Looking up the rest from reference TRBV18 and TRBJ1-1 gives the full variable domain: NAGVMQNPRHLVRRRGQEARLRCSPMKGHSHVYWYRQLPEEGLKFMVYLQKENIIDESGMPKERFSAEFPKEGPSILRIQQVVRGDSAAYFCASSQTLTRGNTEAFFGQGTRLTVV.

The chain is built from TRBV9 and TRBJ2-5, with no clear D. This CDR3 region has 17 residues. CDR1 is SGDLS, CDR2 YYNGEE, per germline. V was cut by 0 bases and J by 2 bases, with 17 bases left in between. DNA of the CDR3: TGTGCCAGCAGCGTAGCAATTGGGCAGGCTTCGCAAGAGACCCAGTACTTC. Its protein product is CASSVAIGQASQETQYF.

The genes are TRBV10-3 and TRBJ1-5; no definite D call. The CDR3 contains 14 residues. V was cut by 6 bases and J by 6 bases, with 15 bases left in between. Per germline, CDR1 ENHRY and CDR2 SYGVKD. In DNA, the CDR3 is TGTGCCATCAGCCCAACAGAAGTTGGTCAGCCCCAGCATTTT. Residues: CAISPTEVGQPQHF.